A single sample is the source of the 9 T cell receptor beta chains below, sequenced in a study of cytomegalovirus exposure and HLA in healthy donors. Primers included in the PCR were 60 Vbeta and 13 Jbeta primers. Profiled with immunoSEQ multiplex PCR; TCRdb holds only in-frame clones, not every one. Here the sample spans approximately 130,000 clones, 80% to 90% being singletons. What was sequenced was PBMCs. The receptors derive from a woman aged 40 to 49 in good health and CMV-seropositive.

The gene calls are TRBV5-1 and TRBJ2-5, with D unresolved. V was cut by 1 base and J by 5 bases, with 12 bases left in between. CDR1 and CDR2 (germline): SGHRS, YFSETQ. CDR3 size: 14 residues. The CDR3 DNA reads as TGCGCCAGCAGCTTGTCACTCTATCCGGAGACCCAGTACTTC. Translated: CASSLSLYPETQYF. The full variable domain, in which reference TRBV5-1 and TRBJ2-5 provide the parts outside the CDR3, is KAGVTQTPRYLIKTRGQQVTLSCSPISGHRSVSWYQQTPGQGLQFLFEYFSETQRNKGNFPGRFSGRQFSNSRSEMNVSTLELGDSALYLCASSLSLYPETQYFGPGTRLLVL.

The chain uses TRBV19 and TRBJ1-2, with a tentative D call TRBD1 (5 bases). Germline CDR1 and CDR2: LNHDA and SQIVND (reference sequence). V was shortened by 8 bases and J by 6 bases, with 25 bases between the two germline ends. The CDR3 contains 16 residues. The CDR3 region is CASHASQGRSLDGYTF. As DNA, the CDR3 is TGTGCCAGTCATGCATCCCAGGGAAGGTCCCTTGATGGCTACACCTTC.

This chain connects TRBV4-3 to TRBJ2-3; 10 bases line up with TRBD2. Per germline, CDR1 LGHNA and CDR2 YSLEER. V dropped 4 bases and J dropped 0; count of bases not matched to a gene: 19. The length of the CDR3 is 21 residues. The CDR3 region has the DNA TGCGCCAGCAGCCCGCAGACCGGGTGGACTAGCGGAGGGCCTAGCACAGATACGCAGTATTTT. Its translation is CASSPQTGWTSGGPSTDTQYF.

The V call is TRBV7-9, the J call TRBJ2-2, with D possibly matching TRBD2 (6 bases). V was clipped by 5 bases and J by 1 base, with 14 bases between them. Germline values: CDR1 SEHNR, CDR2 FQNEAQ (reference sequence). The CDR3 has 16 amino acids. The chain's CDR3 is CASSQPGLENTGELFF. In nucleotides, the CDR3 is TGTGCCAGCAGCCAACCGGGACTCGAGAACACCGGGGAGCTGTTTTTT.

V usage is TRBV27 and J usage is TRBJ1-2; D gene ambiguous. Germline V CDR1 and CDR2: MNHEY, SMNVEV (reference sequence). Deletions cut 2 bases from V and 4 bases from J, with 17 bases between. CDR3 length: 16 residues. This CDR3 is CASSLARHVPIYGYTF. The CDR3 DNA is TGTGCCAGCAGTTTAGCTAGGCACGTCCCCATCTATGGCTACACCTTC.

CDR3 amino acids: CASSFSSSYEQYF. The DNA for the CDR3 is TGTGCCAGCAGCTTTAGTTCGTCCTACGAGCAGTACTTC. The V call is TRBV5-4, the J call TRBJ2-7, with unresolved D. V was cut by 2 bases and J by 1 base, with 7 bases left in between. The CDR3 has 13 amino acids. Per germline, CDR1 SGHNT and CDR2 YYREEE (reference sequence).

This rearrangement joins TRBV18 to TRBJ1-1; tentatively, D is TRBD1 (6 bases). The CDR3 spans 16 residues. Germline V gene sequence: CDR1 KGHSH, CDR2 LQKENI. Trimming cost V 6 bases and J 3 bases, with 20 bases left between them. CDR3 sequence (DNA): TGTGCCAGCTCCAACAACTTACAGGGTTATGACACTGAAGCTTTCTTT. Translating gives CASSNNLQGYDTEAFF.

This chain links TRBV28 with TRBJ1-3, with 9 bases matching TRBD1. After removal of 5 bases from V and 3 bases from J, the junction contained 8 bases not matched to a gene. Germline loops: CDR1 MDHEN, CDR2 SYDVKM. The CDR3 is 16 residues long. The DNA for the CDR3 is TGTGCCAGCAGTCATTCCGGGACAGGGCTTGGAAACACCATATATTTT. Its translation is CASSHSGTGLGNTIYF.

The gene calls are TRBV28 and TRBJ2-3; no clear D gene. With 8 bases removed from V and 2 bases from J, the gap between germline ends came to 11 bases. The CDR3 consists of 13 residues. Germline V CDR1 and CDR2: MDHEN, SYDVKM. CDR3 amino acids: CASVWPLTDTQYF. CDR3 coding DNA: TGTGCCAGCGTCTGGCCCCTCACAGATACGCAGTATTTT.